A selection of T cell receptor beta chains follows, all from one sample in a study of shared clonotypes between healthy human individuals. TCRdb keeps only in-frame clones here, not all; method: immunoSEQ multiplex PCR. The sample contains more than 600,000 clones, 92% of which appear only once. The sample taken for sequencing was naive CD8+ T cells sorted from blood. Receptors were obtained from a young man in good health. Both conserved end residues are part of each CDR3. A D gene is named only where the DNA matches it firmly. The size field is filled for only some rows; it gives once, few, many or a size class.

v_gene	d_gene	j_gene	abundance	CDR3nt	CDR3aa
TRBV11-3	-	TRBJ2-1	-	TGTGCCAGCAGCTCCAGCGTCACCCCTCGGGAACCTTACAATGAGCAGTTCTTC	CASSSSVTPREPYNEQFF
TRBV5-6	-	TRBJ1-4	-	TGTGCCAGCAGCCATTGGATTGTTGCAACTAATGAAAAACTGTTTTTT	CASSHWIVATNEKLFF
TRBV27	-	TRBJ2-3	-	TGTGCCAGCAGTTTATCTCGGGGGCGCACAGATACGCAGTATTTT	CASSLSRGRTDTQYF
TRBV7-9	TRBD1	TRBJ2-5	-	TGTGCCAGCAGCCGCCCGGGACAGATCCAAGAGACCCAGTACTTC	CASSRPGQIQETQYF
TRBV28	TRBD1	TRBJ2-7	-	TGTGCCAGCAGGGCTCCACGGGACAGTTCCTACGAGCAGTACTTC	CASRAPRDSSYEQYF
TRBV29-1	-	TRBJ2-7	-	TGCAGCGTTGAAGAAAGCGGAAGCTCCTACGAGCAGTACTTC	CSVEESGSSYEQYF
TRBV2	-	TRBJ2-6	-	TGTGCCAGCAAAAAACACCCCCGAGGCGGGGCCAACGTCCTGACTTTC	CASKKHPRGGANVLTF
TRBV6-4	TRBD1	TRBJ1-5	-	TGTGCCAGCAGGCGCACTCCGGGACAGGGACCGCTCCAGCATTTT	CASRRTPGQGPLQHF
TRBV27	TRBD2	TRBJ2-7	-	TGTGCCAGCAGTTCCGGGAGGGCCTACGAGCAGTACTTC	CASSSGRAYEQYF
TRBV14	-	TRBJ1-1	-	TGTGCCAGCAGCGACTACGGGGAGGGGACTGAAGCTTTCTTT	CASSDYGEGTEAFF
TRBV27	-	TRBJ2-1	once	TGTGCCAGCAGGCAATTCGGGCGCGAGCAGTTCTTC	CASRQFGREQFF
TRBV6-4	-	TRBJ2-6	many	TGTGCCAGCAGTGACTCGAGTGGCGGCTCTGGGGCCAACGTCCTGACTTTC	CASSDSSGGSGANVLTF
TRBV4-3	TRBD1	TRBJ2-1	-	TGCGCCAGCAGCCACGACCTTACAGGGGTTACCATCACTGAGCAGTTCTTC	CASSHDLTGVTITEQFF
TRBV5-1	TRBD1	TRBJ1-1	-	TGCGCCAGCAAATTACAGGGGTTGGGGACTGAAGCTTTCTTT	CASKLQGLGTEAFF
TRBV10-3	-	TRBJ2-2	-	TGTGCCATCAGTGACGAGGGCAGGGTGAACACCGGGGAGCTGTTTTTT	CAISDEGRVNTGELFF
TRBV27	-	TRBJ1-1	-	TGTGCCAGCAGTCCCGCACCTTTCTCGACACGTTCGATTGAAGCTTTCTTT	CASSPAPFSTRSIEAFF
TRBV7-2	-	TRBJ2-1	-	TGTGCCAGCAGCTTAGCGCGCGGGTATAATGAGCAGTTCTTC	CASSLARGYNEQFF
TRBV4-1	TRBD2	TRBJ2-1	-	TGCGCCAGCAGCCGGACTAGCGGGAGGGCCCCTCCCAATGAGCAGTTCTTC	CASSRTSGRAPPNEQFF
TRBV29-1	TRBD2	TRBJ2-3	once	TGCAGCGTTGCCCCCCGGGGGGGGGATACGCAGTATTTT	CSVAPRGGDTQYF
TRBV7-6	-	TRBJ2-1	-	TGTGCCAGCAGCTTATCGGACGAGCAGTTCTTC	CASSLSDEQFF
TRBV5-6	TRBD2	TRBJ2-7	-	TGTGCCAGCAGCTTGGGTTGGCGGGAGGGCCTCAACTCCTACGAGCAGTACTTC	CASSLGWREGLNSYEQYF
TRBV5-6	-	TRBJ2-1	-	TGTGCCAGCAGATTTGCCGGGTCCTACAATGAGCAGTTCTTC	CASRFAGSYNEQFF
TRBV9	-	TRBJ2-1	-	TGTGCCAGCAGCGCCCCGGGACAAACCTCCTACAATGAGCAGTTCTTC	CASSAPGQTSYNEQFF
TRBV25-1	TRBD2	TRBJ2-5	-	TGTGCCAGCAGTGAATCTTGGGCCGGGAGGGCCCAAGAGACCCAGTACTTC	CASSESWAGRAQETQYF
TRBV6-5	-	TRBJ2-7	-	TGTGCCAGCAGTTACGGCGGGGAAGCACCAACCTACGAGCAGTACTTC	CASSYGGEAPTYEQYF
TRBV30	-	TRBJ2-2	-	TGTGCCTGGAGAACTCTGGGACTTACCAGCGGGGAGCTGTTTTTT	CAWRTLGLTSGELFF
TRBV6-1	-	TRBJ1-5	-	TGTGCCAGCAGTGAAGGAGTCGGGCTCAATCAGCCCCAGCATTTT	CASSEGVGLNQPQHF
TRBV30	-	TRBJ1-5	-	TGTGCCTGGAGTGTAAACGGCGAACGACCCCAGCATTTT	CAWSVNGERPQHF
TRBV5-1	TRBD2	TRBJ2-7	once	TGCGCCAGCAGCTTGGCTTCCTCGTTTCCGGGAGGACCCTCCTACGAGCAGTACTTC	CASSLASSFPGGPSYEQYF
TRBV28	TRBD2	TRBJ2-1	few	TGTGCCGCTTGTGGGGGGGTTGGCAATGAGCAGTTCTTC	CAACGGVGNEQFF
TRBV7-2	-	TRBJ2-7	-	TGTGCCAGCAGCCCCGCGGGCTACGAGCAGTACTTC	CASSPAGYEQYF
TRBV7-7	TRBD1	TRBJ2-5	-	TGTGCCAGCAGCTTAAACCCGGACAGGGAAGAGACCCAGTACTTC	CASSLNPDREETQYF
TRBV28	-	TRBJ1-1	-	TGTGCCAGCAGTTTATTTGCAGGGGTCACTGAAGCTTTCTTT	CASSLFAGVTEAFF
TRBV5-1	-	TRBJ1-1	-	TGCGCCAGCAGCTTGGGGTCAAGTAACTACAGGGAGGAAGCTTTCTTT	CASSLGSSNYREEAFF
TRBV7-6	TRBD1	TRBJ2-5	-	TGTGCCAGCAGCCCCTACCGGGACAGGGAGTACCAAGAGACCCAGTACTTC	CASSPYRDREYQETQYF
TRBV27	TRBD2	TRBJ2-3	-	TGTGCCAGCAGTTTACGGCGGGGGATTAGCACAGATACGCAGTATTTT	CASSLRRGISTDTQYF
TRBV29-1	TRBD2	TRBJ2-1	-	TGCAGCGTTGAGAGACTAGCGGGAGTTGTTAATGAGCAGTTCTTC	CSVERLAGVVNEQFF
TRBV10-3	TRBD2	TRBJ2-7	-	TGTGCCATCAGTCCTAGTAGCGGGACCGACTACGAGCAGTACTTC	CAISPSSGTDYEQYF
TRBV7-2	-	TRBJ2-1	-	TGTGCCAGCAGGTTTACCCGTTTAAGCTCCTACAATGAGCAGTTCTTC	CASRFTRLSSYNEQFF
TRBV11-2	-	TRBJ1-1	-	TGTGCCAGCAGCTTAGCAGGGCCGGGTAGGGCACCGAACACTGAAGCTTTCTTT	CASSLAGPGRAPNTEAFF
TRBV29-1	-	TRBJ2-7	-	TGCAGCGTTGGTGGAGGGGGCCGCGGGACAGTCTCCTACGAGCAGTACTTC	CSVGGGGRGTVSYEQYF
TRBV9	-	TRBJ2-1	-	TGTGCCAGCAGCCAACCTCGGGGTTCTAGGGGACATGAGCAGTTCTTC	CASSQPRGSRGHEQFF
TRBV28	TRBD1	TRBJ2-2	-	TGTGCCAGCAGTGACAGGGTTGCGAACACCGGGGAGCTGTTTTTT	CASSDRVANTGELFF
TRBV9	TRBD1	TRBJ1-2	-	TGTGCCAGCAGCGTAGACGTTACGGACAGGACCCAACCTGTTACCTATGGCTACACCTTC	CASSVDVTDRTQPVTYGYTF
TRBV19	-	TRBJ2-7	-	TGTGCCAGCTACGAGCAGTACTTC	CASYEQYF
TRBV29-1	-	TRBJ1-2	-	TGCAGCGTTCACGATGCTTCCGGACACCACTATGGCTACACCTTC	CSVHDASGHHYGYTF
TRBV7-9	TRBD2	TRBJ2-7	once	TGTGCCAGCAGCTCGACAGGACTAGCGGGTCCTAGCTCCTACGAGCAGTACTTC	CASSSTGLAGPSSYEQYF